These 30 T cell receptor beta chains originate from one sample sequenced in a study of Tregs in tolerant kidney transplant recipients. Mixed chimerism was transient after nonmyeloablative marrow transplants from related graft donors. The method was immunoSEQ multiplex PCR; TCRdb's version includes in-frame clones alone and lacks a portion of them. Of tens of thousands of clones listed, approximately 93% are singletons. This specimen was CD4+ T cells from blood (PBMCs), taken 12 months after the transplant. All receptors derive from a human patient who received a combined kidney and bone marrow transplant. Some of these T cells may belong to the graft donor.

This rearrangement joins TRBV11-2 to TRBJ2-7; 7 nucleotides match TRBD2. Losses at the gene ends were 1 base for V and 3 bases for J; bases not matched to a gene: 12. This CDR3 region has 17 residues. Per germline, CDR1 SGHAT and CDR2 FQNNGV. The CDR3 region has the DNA TGTGCCAGCAGCTTAGTGACTAGCCGTTTGCTTTTCTACGAGCAGTACTTC. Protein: CASSLVTSRLLFYEQYF.

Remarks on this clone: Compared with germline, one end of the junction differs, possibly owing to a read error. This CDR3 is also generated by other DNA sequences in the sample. CDR3 bases: TGTGCCAGCAGCTTAAGGTTTGGAGGGAATTCCCCCCTCCACTTT. The encoded protein is CASSLRFGGNSPLHF. The chain uses TRBV7-2 and TRBJ1-6; D call uncertain. Germline V gene lookup returns CDR1 SGHTA and CDR2 FQGNSA. The CDR3 has 15 residues.

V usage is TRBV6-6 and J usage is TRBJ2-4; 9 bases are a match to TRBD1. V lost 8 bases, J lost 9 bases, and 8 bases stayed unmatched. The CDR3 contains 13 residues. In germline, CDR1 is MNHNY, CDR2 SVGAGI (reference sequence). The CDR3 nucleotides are TGTGCCAGCTCCACAGGGGGCTGGGGCATTCAGTACTTC. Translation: CASSTGGWGIQYF.

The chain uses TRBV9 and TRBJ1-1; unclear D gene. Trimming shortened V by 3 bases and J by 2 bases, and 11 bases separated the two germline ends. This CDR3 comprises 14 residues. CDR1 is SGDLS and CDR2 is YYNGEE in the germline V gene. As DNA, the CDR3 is TGTGCCAGCAGCGCGCAAACTTTCAACACTGAAGCTTTCTTT. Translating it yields CASSAQTFNTEAFF.

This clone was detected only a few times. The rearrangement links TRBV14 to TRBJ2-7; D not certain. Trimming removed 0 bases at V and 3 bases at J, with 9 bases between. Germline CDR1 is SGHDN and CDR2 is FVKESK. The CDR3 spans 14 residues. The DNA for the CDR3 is TGTGCCAGCAGCCAAGAGAACAGCTACTACGAGCAGTACTTC. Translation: CASSQENSYYEQYF. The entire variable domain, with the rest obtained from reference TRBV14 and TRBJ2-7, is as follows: EAGVTQFPSHSVIEKGQTVTLRCDPISGHDNLYWYRRVMGKEIKFLLHFVKESKQDESGMPNNRFLAERTGGTYSTLKVQPAELEDSGVYFCASSQENSYYEQYFGPGTRLTVT.

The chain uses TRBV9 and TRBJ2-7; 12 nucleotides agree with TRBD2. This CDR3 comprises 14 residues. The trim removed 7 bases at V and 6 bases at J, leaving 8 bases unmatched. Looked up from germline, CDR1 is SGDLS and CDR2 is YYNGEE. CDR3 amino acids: CASSRLAGVREQYF. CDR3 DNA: TGTGCCAGCTCACGACTAGCGGGAGTACGCGAGCAGTACTTC. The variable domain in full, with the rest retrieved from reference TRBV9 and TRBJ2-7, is DSGVTQTPKHLITATGQRVTLRCSPRSGDLSVYWYQQSLDQGLQFLIQYYNGEERAKGNILERFSAQQFPDLHSELNLSSLELGDSALYFCASSRLAGVREQYFGPGTRLTVT.

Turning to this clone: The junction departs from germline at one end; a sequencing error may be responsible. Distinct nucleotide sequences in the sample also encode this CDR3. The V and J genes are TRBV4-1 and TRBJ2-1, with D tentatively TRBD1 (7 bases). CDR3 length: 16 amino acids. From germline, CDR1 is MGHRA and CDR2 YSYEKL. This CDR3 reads CASSQTGRKGNNEQFF. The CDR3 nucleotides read TGCGCCAGCAGCCAGACAGGGAGGAAGGGTAACAATGAACAGTTCTTC.

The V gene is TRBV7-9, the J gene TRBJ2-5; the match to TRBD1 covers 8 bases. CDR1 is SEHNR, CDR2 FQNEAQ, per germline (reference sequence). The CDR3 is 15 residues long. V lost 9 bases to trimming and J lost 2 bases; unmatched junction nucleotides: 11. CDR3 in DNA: TGTGCCAGTCGACCCCTTGGACAGGGACAAGAGACCCAGTACTTC. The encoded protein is CASRPLGQGQETQYF.

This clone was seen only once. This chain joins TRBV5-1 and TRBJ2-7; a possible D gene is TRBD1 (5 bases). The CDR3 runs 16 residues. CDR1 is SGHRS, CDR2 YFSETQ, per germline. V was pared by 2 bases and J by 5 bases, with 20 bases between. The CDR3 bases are TGCGCCAGCAGCTTTTTACGTCCGGGCAGGGTTGACGAGCAGTACTTC. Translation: CASSFLRPGRVDEQYF.

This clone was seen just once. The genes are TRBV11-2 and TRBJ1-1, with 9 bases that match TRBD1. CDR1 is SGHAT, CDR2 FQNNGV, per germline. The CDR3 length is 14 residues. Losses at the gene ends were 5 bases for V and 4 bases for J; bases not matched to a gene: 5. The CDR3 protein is CASSRTGVATEAFF. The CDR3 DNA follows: TGTGCCAGCAGCCGGACAGGGGTGGCCACTGAAGCTTTCTTT.

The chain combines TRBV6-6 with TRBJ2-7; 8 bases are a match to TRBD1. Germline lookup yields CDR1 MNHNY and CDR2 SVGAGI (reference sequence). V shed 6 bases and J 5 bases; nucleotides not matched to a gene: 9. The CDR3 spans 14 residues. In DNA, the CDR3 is TGTGCCAGCAGACGGACAGGGTGGGGAAACGAGCAGTACTTC. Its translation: CASRRTGWGNEQYF.

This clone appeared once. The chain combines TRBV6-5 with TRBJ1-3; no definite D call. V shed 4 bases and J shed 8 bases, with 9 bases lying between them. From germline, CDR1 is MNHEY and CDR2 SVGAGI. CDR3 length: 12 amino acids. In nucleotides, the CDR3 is TGTGCCAGCAGTTCCTACGGAGACACCATATATTTT. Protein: CASSSYGDTIYF.

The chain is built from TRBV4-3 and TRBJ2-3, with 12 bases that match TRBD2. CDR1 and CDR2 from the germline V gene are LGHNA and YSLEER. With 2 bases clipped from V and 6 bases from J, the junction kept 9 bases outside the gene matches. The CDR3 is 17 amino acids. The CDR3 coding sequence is TGCGCCAGCAGCCAAATTGCGACTAGCGGGAGCGCCGATACGCAGTATTTT. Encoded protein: CASSQIATSGSADTQYF.

CDR3 loop: CASSRETGAGGYTF. DNA of the CDR3: TGTGCCAGCAGCCGTGAGACAGGGGCAGGCGGCTACACCTTC. V and J are TRBV6-4 and TRBJ1-2; 8 nucleotides match TRBD1. V shed 6 bases, J shed 8 bases, and the junction held 11 bases outside the gene matches. CDR3 length: 14 amino acids. From germline, CDR1 is MRHNA and CDR2 SNTAGT.

The CDR3, as DNA: TGTGCCAGCAGCTTAACGGAAGGGGGCGAGCAGTACTTC. Its translation is CASSLTEGGEQYF. The chain joins TRBV7-3 to TRBJ2-7; possible D gene TRBD1, 6 bases. Germline values: CDR1 SGHTA, CDR2 FQGTGA. This CDR3 region has 13 residues. The V end lost 0 bases, the J end lost 6 bases, and 9 bases lay between the germline ends.

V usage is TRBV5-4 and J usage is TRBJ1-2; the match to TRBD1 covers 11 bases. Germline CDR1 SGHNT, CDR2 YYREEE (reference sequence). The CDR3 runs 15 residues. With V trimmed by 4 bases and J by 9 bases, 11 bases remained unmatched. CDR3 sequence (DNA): TGTGCCAGCAGCCCAAGGACAGGGGGCGTAAGACGCTACACCTTC. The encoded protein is CASSPRTGGVRRYTF.

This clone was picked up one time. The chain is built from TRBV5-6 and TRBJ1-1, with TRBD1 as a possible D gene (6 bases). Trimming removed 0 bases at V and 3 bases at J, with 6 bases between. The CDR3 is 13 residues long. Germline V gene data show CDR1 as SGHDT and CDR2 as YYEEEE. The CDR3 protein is CASSLAGDTEAFF. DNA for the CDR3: TGTGCCAGCAGCTTGGCAGGGGACACTGAAGCTTTCTTT.

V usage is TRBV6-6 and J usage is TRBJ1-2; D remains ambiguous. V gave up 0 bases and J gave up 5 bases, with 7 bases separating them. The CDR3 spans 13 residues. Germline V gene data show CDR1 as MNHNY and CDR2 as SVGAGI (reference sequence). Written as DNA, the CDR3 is TGTGCCAGCAGTTACTCGAGCAATTATGGCTACACCTTC. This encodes CASSYSSNYGYTF.

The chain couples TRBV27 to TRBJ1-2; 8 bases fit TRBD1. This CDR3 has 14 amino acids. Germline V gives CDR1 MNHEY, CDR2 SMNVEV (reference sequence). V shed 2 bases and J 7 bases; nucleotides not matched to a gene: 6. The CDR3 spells CASSLGQGLRGYTF. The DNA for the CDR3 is TGTGCCAGCAGTTTAGGACAGGGATTGCGTGGCTACACCTTC.

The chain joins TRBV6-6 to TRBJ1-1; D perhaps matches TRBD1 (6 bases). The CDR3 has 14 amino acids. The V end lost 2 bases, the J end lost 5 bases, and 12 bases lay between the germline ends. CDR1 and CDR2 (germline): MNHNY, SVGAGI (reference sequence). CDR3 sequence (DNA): TGTGCCAGCAGTTACGGGGGGAGGGGGACTGAAGCTTTCTTT. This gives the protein CASSYGGRGTEAFF.

This CDR3 reads CASSQDGGQYYEQYF. DNA of the CDR3: TGCGCCAGCAGCCAAGATGGAGGACAGTACTACGAGCAGTACTTC. The rearrangement joins TRBV4-1 to TRBJ2-7; weak D call: TRBD1 (6 bases). V lost 0 bases and J lost 3, with 12 bases in between. This CDR3 is built from 15 residues. Germline V lookup: CDR1 MGHRA, CDR2 YSYEKL.

The CDR3 loop is CAISESWQGASGELFF. For the CDR3, the DNA is TGTGCCATCAGTGAGTCCTGGCAGGGGGCCTCCGGGGAGCTGTTTTTT. The rearrangement joins TRBV10-3 to TRBJ2-2, with 8 positions matching TRBD1. The V and J ends lost 0 bases and 6 bases, in that order; junction bases with no gene match: 6. The germline gives CDR1 ENHRY, CDR2 SYGVKD. The CDR3 loop spans 16 amino acids.

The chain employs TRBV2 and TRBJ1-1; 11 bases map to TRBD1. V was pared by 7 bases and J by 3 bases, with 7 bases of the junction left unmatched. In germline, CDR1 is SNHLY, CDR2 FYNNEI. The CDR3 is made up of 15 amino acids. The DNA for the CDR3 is TGTGCCAGCAAGCCGGGACAGGGGGTCTACACTGAAGCTTTCTTT. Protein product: CASKPGQGVYTEAFF. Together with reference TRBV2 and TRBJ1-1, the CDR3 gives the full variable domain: EPEVTQTPSHQVTQMGQEVILRCVPISNHLYFYWYRQILGQKVEFLVSFYNNEISEKSEIFDDQFSVERPDGSNFTLKIRSTKLEDSAMYFCASKPGQGVYTEAFFGQGTRLTVV.

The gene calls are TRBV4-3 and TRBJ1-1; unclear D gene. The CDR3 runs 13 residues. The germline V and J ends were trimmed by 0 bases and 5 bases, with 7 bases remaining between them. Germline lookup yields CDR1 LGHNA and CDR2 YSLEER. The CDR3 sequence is CASSQDGVTEAFF. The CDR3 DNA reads TGCGCCAGCAGCCAAGACGGTGTAACTGAAGCTTTCTTT.

The CDR3 DNA follows: TGCGCCAGCAGCTTGGGGACAGGGGGGGAGACCCAGTACTTC. Translating gives CASSLGTGGETQYF. This chain joins TRBV5-1 and TRBJ2-5; TRBD1 matches 10 bases. This CDR3 has 14 residues. Looked up from germline, CDR1 is SGHRS and CDR2 is YFSETQ. J was trimmed by 5 bases and V by 0 bases; bases with no gene match: 1.

CDR3 amino acids: CASSLDRGYPGNTIYF. The CDR3 DNA follows: TGTGCCAGTAGTCTGGACAGGGGCTACCCTGGAAACACCATATATTTT. The V call is TRBV19, the J call TRBJ1-3, with 9 bases aligning to TRBD1. V shed 5 bases and J 2 bases; nucleotides not matched to a gene: 7. The CDR3 totals 16 residues. CDR1 and CDR2 (germline): LNHDA, SQIVND (reference sequence).

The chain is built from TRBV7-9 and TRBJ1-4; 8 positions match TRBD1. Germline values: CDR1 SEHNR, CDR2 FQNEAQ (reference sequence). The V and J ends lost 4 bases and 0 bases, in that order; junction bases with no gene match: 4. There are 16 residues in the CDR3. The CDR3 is CASSWGQAATNEKLFF. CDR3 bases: TGTGCCAGCAGCTGGGGACAGGCAGCAACTAATGAAAAACTGTTTTTT.

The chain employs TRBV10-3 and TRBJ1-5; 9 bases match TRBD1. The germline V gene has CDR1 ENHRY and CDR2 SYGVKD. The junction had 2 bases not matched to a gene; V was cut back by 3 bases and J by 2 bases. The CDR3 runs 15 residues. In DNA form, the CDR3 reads TGTGCCATCAGTGACCGGGACAGGGGCAATCAGCCCCAGCATTTT. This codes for CAISDRDRGNQPQHF.

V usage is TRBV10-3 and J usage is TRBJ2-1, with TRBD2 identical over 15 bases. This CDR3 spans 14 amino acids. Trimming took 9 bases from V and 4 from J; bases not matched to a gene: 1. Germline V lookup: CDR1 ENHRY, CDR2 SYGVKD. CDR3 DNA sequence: TGTGCCATTGGGACTAGCGGGAGGTACAATGAGCAGTTCTTC. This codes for CAIGTSGRYNEQFF.

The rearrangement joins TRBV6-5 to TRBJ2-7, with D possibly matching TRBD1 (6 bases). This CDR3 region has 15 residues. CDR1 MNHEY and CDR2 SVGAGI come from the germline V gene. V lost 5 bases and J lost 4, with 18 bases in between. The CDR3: CASSSLIGQWYEQYF. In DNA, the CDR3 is TGTGCCAGCAGTAGTCTAATCGGACAGTGGTACGAGCAGTACTTC.